A selection of T cell receptor beta chains follows, all from one sample in a study of OX40 agonist ivuxolimab in advanced cancers. Data came from immunoSEQ multiplex PCR; TCRdb stores just in-frame clones and leaves some out. Here the sample spans tens of thousands of clones, almost 95% being singletons. The specimen was CD4+ or CD8+ T cells sorted from blood, collected in a trial of the OX40 agonist ivuxolimab. Every receptor here comes from an adult with an advanced solid tumor such as melanoma, head and neck, liver or kidney cancer. CDR3s include the opening cysteine and the closing phenylalanine or tryptophan. A D gene is named only where the DNA matches it firmly. Size is stated for part of the rows, as once, few or many counts, or as a class when the clone is expanded.

TRBJ1-3,few,-,TRBV4-1,CASSQDTSGNTIYF,TGCGCCAGCAGCCAAGACACCTCTGGAAACACCATATATTTT
TRBJ2-3,-,-,TRBV4-3,CASSPGLPDTQYF,TGCGCCAGCAGCCCAGGGCTCCCAGATACGCAGTATTTT
TRBJ1-4,-,-,TRBV6-5,CASSPDRLNEKLFF,TGTGCCAGCAGTCCGGACAGACTTAATGAAAAACTGTTTTTT
TRBJ2-7,-,TRBD1,TRBV5-3,CARNLTGGLFEQYF,TGTGCCAGAAACCTGACAGGGGGTTTGTTCGAGCAGTACTTC
TRBJ1-6,-,TRBD1,TRBV7-3,CASSLGQGQAPLHF,TGTGCCAGCAGCCTCGGACAGGGTCAAGCACCCCTCCACTTT
TRBJ1-1,-,-,TRBV27,CASRTPGYTEAFF,TGTGCCAGCAGAACCCCAGGGTACACTGAAGCTTTCTTT
TRBJ2-2,few,TRBD2,TRBV2,CASSDAGTSGRTPPPGELFF,TGTGCCAGCAGTGACGCCGGGACTAGCGGGAGAACCCCTCCTCCCGGGGAGCTGTTTTTT
TRBJ1-1,-,TRBD1,TRBV5-6,CASSLGWGTGVEAFF,TGTGCCAGCAGCTTGGGGTGGGGGACAGGGGTTGAAGCTTTCTTT
TRBJ2-2,-,TRBD2,TRBV30,CAWEGPGLAGAGELFF,TGTGCCTGGGAGGGTCCGGGACTAGCGGGAGCCGGGGAGCTGTTTTTT
TRBJ2-7,-,TRBD2,TRBV2,CASRPKRAGTLEQYF,TGTGCCAGCAGACCGAAGCGAGCGGGGACCTTGGAGCAGTACTTC
TRBJ2-1,-,TRBD1,TRBV2,CASSADRDRVYNEQFF,TGTGCCAGCAGTGCCGACCGGGACAGGGTTTACAATGAGCAGTTCTTC
TRBJ2-5,-,-,TRBV4-1,CASSPRDWIQETQYF,TGCGCCAGCAGCCCCCGGGACTGGATCCAAGAGACCCAGTACTTC
TRBJ1-2,-,TRBD1,TRBV7-6,CASSSDRVGNLYGYTF,TGTGCCAGCAGCTCGGACAGGGTCGGAAACCTCTATGGCTACACCTTC
TRBJ2-1,-,-,TRBV6-5,CASSGGWSYNEQFF,TGTGCCAGTAGTGGGGGTTGGTCCTACAATGAGCAGTTCTTC
TRBJ1-2,-,-,TRBV19,CASSMGGYGYTF,TGTGCCAGTAGTATGGGTGGCTATGGCTACACCTTC
TRBJ1-5,-,-,TRBV9,CASSVAGDSNQPQHF,TGTGCCAGCAGCGTGGCGGGGGATAGCAATCAGCCCCAGCATTTT
TRBJ2-1,-,-,TRBV27,CASSLRGNEQFF,TGTGCCAGCAGTTTAAGGGGGAATGAGCAGTTCTTC
TRBJ2-7,-,TRBD2,TRBV5-5,CASSWEGPPYEQYF,TGTGCCAGCAGCTGGGAGGGCCCCCCCTACGAGCAGTACTTC
TRBJ2-7,-,-,TRBV7-8,CASSLGASSSSYEQYF,TGTGCCAGCAGCTTGGGCGCCTCCTCTAGCTCCTACGAGCAGTACTTC
TRBJ2-2,-,-,TRBV29-1,CSVVPTNTGELFF,TGCAGCGTTGTGCCAACGAACACCGGGGAGCTGTTTTTT
TRBJ2-7,-,-,TRBV19,CASSQGNSPSYEQYF,TGTGCCAGTAGTCAAGGGAACTCGCCGTCCTACGAGCAGTACTTC
TRBJ2-7,few,TRBD2,TRBV9,CASSPLAGGPRYEQYF,TGTGCCAGCAGCCCCCTAGCGGGAGGGCCTCGGTACGAGCAGTACTTC
TRBJ2-6,-,-,TRBV27,CASSLRGYGANVLTF,TGTGCCAGCAGTTTACGGGGGTACGGGGCCAACGTCCTGACTTTC